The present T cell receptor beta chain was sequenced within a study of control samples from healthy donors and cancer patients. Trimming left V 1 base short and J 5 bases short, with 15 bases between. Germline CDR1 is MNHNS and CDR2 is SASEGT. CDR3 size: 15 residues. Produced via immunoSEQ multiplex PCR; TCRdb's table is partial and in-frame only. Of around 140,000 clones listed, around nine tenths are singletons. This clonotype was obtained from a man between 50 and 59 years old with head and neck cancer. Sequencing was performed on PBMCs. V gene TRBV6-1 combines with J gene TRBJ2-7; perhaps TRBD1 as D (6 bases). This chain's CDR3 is CASSEGLAGVHEQYF. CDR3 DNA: TGTGCCAGCAGTGAAGGATTGGCAGGGGTCCACGAGCAGTACTTC.